This TCR beta chain was obtained from a study of shared clonotypes between healthy human individuals. CDR3 length: 15 amino acids. Trimming pared 1 base from V and 7 bases from J, leaving 18 bases between. The germline gives CDR1 SGHNT, CDR2 YYREEE (reference sequence). Every unsorted PBMC PCR replicate was loaded with 300 to 350 ng DNA, 33,000 or so T cell genomes. The team ran DNA from unsorted PBMCs on ten immunoSEQ deep assay plates for sequencing. Libraries were prepared by immunoSEQ multiplex PCR; TCRdb keeps only in-frame clonotypes and omits some of them. The table shows about 460,000 clones, with 70% to 80% occurring only once. Adults of Caucasian background living in Nashville, Tennessee made up all donors.

The material sequenced was PBMCs. The chain is built from TRBV5-4 and TRBJ2-7, with TRBD2 as a possible D gene (5 bases). The sequence came from a woman between 40 and 50 years old in good health. Some clones in this sample may be carry-over from other donors' samples. DNA of the CDR3: TGTGCCAGCAGCTTGTTCGGGGTTGCCCCGGGAGAGCAGTACTTC. Its translation is CASSLFGVAPGEQYF.